Detailed here is one T cell receptor beta chain. Antigen specificity is unknown. This sample is part of a study of cytomegalovirus exposure and HLA in healthy donors. Regarding the study as a whole: Rarity marked most TCR sequences, yet some public TCRs occurred in many donors. Subsequent analysis found a tendency for first-cohort TCR clusters to co-occur within the 120 or so validation repertoires. The listing of roughly 160 TCR beta chains classed them as cytomegalovirus-associated. In vitro assays verified that three CMV-associated chains recognized CMV antigens specifically.

The method was immunoSEQ multiplex PCR; TCRdb's version includes in-frame clones alone and lacks a portion of them. The sample lists some 60,000 clones, about 94% seen once, with less than 4.5% in the top ten. Trimming cost V 6 bases and J 7 bases; bases outside gene matches: 8. Germline CDR1 LNHDA, CDR2 SQIVND (reference sequence). This CDR3 contains 14 residues. The clonotype was recovered from a man younger than 30 in good health and CMV-seropositive. Specimen: PBMCs. The chain has TRBV19 and TRBJ2-7; 11 bases are shared with TRBD2. The CDR3 DNA sequence: TGTGCCAGTAGACGGGCCGGGACTAGCGGTGAGCAGTACTTC. Amino acids: CASRRAGTSGEQYF.